This T cell receptor (beta chain) emerged from a study of radiation and T cells in renal cell carcinoma. Concerning this clone: What it binds is unknown.

General study findings and limits: In blood, top tumor clones expanded by 2 weeks, shrinking by 4.

Sequencing was performed with immunoSEQ multiplex PCR; in TCRdb, only in-frame clones are kept and a portion is missing. The sample has about 130,000 clones, 88% seen once; the top ten hold approximately 5.8%. The V and J ends lost 3 bases and 3 bases respectively, with 9 bases between them. The CDR3 is 14 residues long. Germline V gives CDR1 ENHRY, CDR2 SYGVKD. Time point given: blood 2 weeks post-SBRT. Treatment of the sample: 15 Gy SBRT to primary tumor, nephrectomy 4 weeks later. The sample was blood, taken from a patient whose treatment included radiotherapy and nephrectomy. This receptor was taken from a woman aged 70-85 years with renal cell carcinoma. The V and J genes are TRBV10-3 and TRBJ2-1; D gene unclear. The CDR3: CAISDGGLYNEQFF. The CDR3, as DNA: TGTGCCATCAGTGATGGCGGCCTCTACAATGAGCAGTTCTTC.